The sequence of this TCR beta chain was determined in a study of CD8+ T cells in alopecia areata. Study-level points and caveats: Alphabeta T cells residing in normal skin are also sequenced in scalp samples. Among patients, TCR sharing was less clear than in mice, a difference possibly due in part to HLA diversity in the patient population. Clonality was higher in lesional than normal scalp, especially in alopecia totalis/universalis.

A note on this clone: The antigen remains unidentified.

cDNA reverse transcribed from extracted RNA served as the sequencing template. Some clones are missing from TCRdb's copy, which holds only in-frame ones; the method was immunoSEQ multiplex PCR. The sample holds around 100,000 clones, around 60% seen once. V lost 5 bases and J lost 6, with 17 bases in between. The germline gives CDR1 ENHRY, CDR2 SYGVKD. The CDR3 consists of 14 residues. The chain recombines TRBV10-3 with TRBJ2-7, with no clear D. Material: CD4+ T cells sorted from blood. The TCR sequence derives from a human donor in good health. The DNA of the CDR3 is TGTGCCATCAGTCCAAGTTTGGGCAGAAGCGAGCAGTACTTC. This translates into CAISPSLGRSEQYF.